Each of the 17 T cell receptor beta chains below was sequenced from the same sample in a study of T cell changes during pregnancy in multiple sclerosis. The table came from immunoSEQ multiplex PCR; TCRdb's copy has only in-frame clones and leaves some out. The sample includes 64,000 or so clones, approximately 90% of them seen just once. The sequencing here drew on peripheral blood, taken in the first trimester of pregnancy. The origin of the receptors is a female donor with multiple sclerosis, enrolled in a pregnancy study.

The V and J genes are TRBV6-5 and TRBJ2-3, with 14 positions matching TRBD2. V was pared by 2 bases and J by 4 bases, with 2 bases of the junction left unmatched. The CDR3 totals 16 residues. Germline V CDR1 and CDR2: MNHEY, SVGAGI. DNA of the CDR3: TGTGCCAGCAGTTACGTGACTAGCGGGAGGGCAGATACGCAGTATTTT. Translated, it gives CASSYVTSGRADTQYF.

The V gene is TRBV11-2, the J gene TRBJ2-4; D unclear. The CDR3 sequence is 13 residues long. Germline CDR1 is SGHAT and CDR2 is FQNNGV. Trimming removed 2 bases at V and 8 bases at J, with 10 bases between. The CDR3 spells CASSLSPTDIQYF. In DNA, the CDR3 is TGTGCCAGCAGCTTAAGCCCCACGGACATTCAGTACTTC.

The chain is built from TRBV5-5 and TRBJ1-1; no definite D call. This CDR3 contains 15 residues. V lost 3 bases and J lost 3, with 15 bases in between. CDR1 is SGHKS and CDR2 is YYEKEE in the germline V gene (reference sequence). CDR3 protein: CASSSISFSDTEAFF. DNA for the CDR3: TGTGCCAGCAGCTCAATCTCATTCTCGGACACTGAAGCTTTCTTT.

The chain couples TRBV9 to TRBJ2-2; 9 bases are shared with TRBD1. Germline lookup yields CDR1 SGDLS and CDR2 YYNGEE. V shed 5 bases and J 10 bases; nucleotides not matched to a gene: 6. The CDR3 loop spans 13 amino acids. The CDR3 DNA is TGTGCCAGCAGACGTACAGGGGGCCCGGAGCTGTTTTTT. It is translated as CASRRTGGPELFF.

V usage is TRBV5-4 and J usage is TRBJ2-1; D perhaps matches TRBD2 (5 bases). This CDR3 has 14 residues. Trimming removed 8 bases at V and 4 bases at J, with 16 bases between. The germline V gene encodes CDR1 SGHNT and CDR2 YYREEE (reference sequence). CDR3 protein: CASFRDSSYNEQFF. CDR3 nucleotide sequence: TGTGCCAGTTTCCGGGATTCCTCTTACAATGAGCAGTTCTTC.

The chain is built from TRBV19 and TRBJ2-1; 14 nucleotides line up with TRBD2. This CDR3 has 17 residues. The germline gives CDR1 LNHDA, CDR2 SQIVND (reference sequence). Losses at the gene ends were 2 bases for V and 4 bases for J; bases not matched to a gene: 4. The CDR3 loop is CASSIPGLAGAYNEQFF. CDR3 nucleotides: TGTGCCAGTAGTATACCGGGACTAGCGGGAGCGTACAATGAGCAGTTCTTC.

The chain recombines TRBV7-6 with TRBJ2-2; 10 nucleotides align to TRBD2. The V segment lost 1 base and the J segment 3 bases; nucleotides outside the gene matches: 2. Germline V lookup: CDR1 SGHVS, CDR2 FNYEAQ. This CDR3 has 16 amino acids. CDR3: CASSLDTSGDTGELFF. Written as DNA, the CDR3 is TGTGCCAGCAGCTTAGATACTAGCGGGGACACCGGGGAGCTGTTTTTT.

V usage is TRBV4-1 and J usage is TRBJ2-3, with TRBD1 identical over 9 bases. Germline V CDR1 and CDR2: MGHRA, YSYEKL. The CDR3 covers 15 residues. The trim removed 9 bases at V and 9 bases at J, leaving 16 bases unmatched. The CDR3 DNA follows: TGCGCCAGTGTCAGAGCTCCGGGACAGGGTTTGACGCAGTATTTT. The encoded protein is CASVRAPGQGLTQYF.

The rearrangement joins TRBV2 to TRBJ2-2, with 7 bases that match TRBD2. The CDR3 loop spans 15 amino acids. Germline V gene sequence: CDR1 SNHLY, CDR2 FYNNEI. With 4 bases clipped from V and 6 bases from J, the junction kept 8 bases outside the gene matches. The DNA of the CDR3 is TGTGCCAGCAGTGCCAGCGGGAAAATAGCCGGGGAGCTGTTTTTT. Protein: CASSASGKIAGELFF. The whole variable domain, remainder taken from reference TRBV2 and TRBJ2-2, is EPEVTQTPSHQVTQMGQEVILRCVPISNHLYFYWYRQILGQKVEFLVSFYNNEISEKSEIFDDQFSVERPDGSNFTLKIRSTKLEDSAMYFCASSASGKIAGELFFGEGSRLTVL.

The chain uses TRBV19 and TRBJ2-2; 7 bases align to TRBD2. CDR1 and CDR2 from the germline V gene are LNHDA and SQIVND (reference sequence). This CDR3 comprises 17 residues. The ends lost 8 bases at V and 0 bases at J; junction bases unmatched: 12. CDR3 nucleotides: TGTGCCAGTGACAAACGGGGGGACGGCGCGAACACCGGGGAGCTGTTTTTT. Its protein product is CASDKRGDGANTGELFF.

The V gene is TRBV9, the J gene TRBJ2-5; tentative D call: TRBD2 (5 bases). CDR1 is SGDLS and CDR2 is YYNGEE in the germline V gene. This CDR3 is built from 15 residues. V was cut by 3 bases and J by 5 bases, with 17 bases left in between. The CDR3 coding sequence is TGTGCCAGCAGCGCCCAACTAGGGCTTACGGAGACCCAGTACTTC. This codes for CASSAQLGLTETQYF. Together with reference TRBV9 and TRBJ2-5, the CDR3 gives the full variable domain: DSGVTQTPKHLITATGQRVTLRCSPRSGDLSVYWYQQSLDQGLQFLIQYYNGEERAKGNILERFSAQQFPDLHSELNLSSLELGDSALYFCASSAQLGLTETQYFGPGTRLLVL.

This chain joins TRBV5-6 and TRBJ2-7, with 7 bases fitting TRBD1. V was pared by 5 bases and J by 3 bases, with 11 bases of the junction left unmatched. The CDR3 spans 15 residues. Germline V CDR1 and CDR2: SGHDT, YYEEEE. CDR3 DNA sequence: TGTGCCAGCAGACCAGGACCCGGGACAGTCTACGAGCAGTACTTC. This sequence encodes CASRPGPGTVYEQYF.

J is TRBJ2-1 and V is TRBV29-1; 11 nucleotides agree with TRBD2. The CDR3 is 16 amino acids. Germline CDR1 SQVTM, CDR2 ANQGSEA. V lost 4 bases to trimming and J lost 9 bases; unmatched junction nucleotides: 14. In DNA, the CDR3 is TGCAGCGTTGGCTTAAACTGGGCTAGCGGGAGGTTTGAGCAGTTCTTC. Protein product: CSVGLNWASGRFEQFF.

This clone has only one observation. V usage is TRBV5-5 and J usage is TRBJ1-3; a possible D gene is TRBD1 (5 bases). The germline V gene has CDR1 SGHKS and CDR2 YYEKEE (reference sequence). This CDR3 contains 16 residues. V shed 0 bases and J shed 0 bases, with 10 bases lying between them. The CDR3 loop is CASSLGGSFSGNTIYF. In nucleotides, the CDR3 is TGTGCCAGCAGCTTGGGGGGCTCCTTCTCTGGAAACACCATATATTTT.

V usage is TRBV11-2 and J usage is TRBJ1-3, with 7 bases aligning to TRBD1. CDR3 size: 15 residues. Per the germline V gene, CDR1 is SGHAT and CDR2 is FQNNGV. With V trimmed by 5 bases and J by 2 bases, 6 bases remained unmatched. The CDR3 loop is CASSPTGDPGNTIYF. The CDR3 DNA follows: TGTGCCAGCAGCCCCACAGGGGACCCTGGAAACACCATATATTTT.

The chain has TRBV19 and TRBJ1-2, with D possibly being TRBD1 (6 bases). The V gene's germline CDR1 is LNHDA and CDR2 SQIVND (reference sequence). This CDR3 comprises 15 residues. Deletions cut 8 bases from V and 1 base from J, with 17 bases between. The DNA of the CDR3 is TGTGCCAGTTCGTATAGGACAGAGATTAACTATGGCTACACCTTC. Protein product: CASSYRTEINYGYTF.

This rearrangement joins TRBV9 to TRBJ2-1; no firm D call. V lost 0 bases and J lost 10, with 14 bases in between. Germline values: CDR1 SGDLS, CDR2 YYNGEE. This CDR3 region has 14 residues. CDR3 residues: CASSVVGSAPEQFF. DNA of the CDR3: TGTGCCAGCAGCGTAGTCGGGTCTGCTCCCGAGCAGTTCTTC. The full variable domain, in which reference TRBV9 and TRBJ2-1 provide the parts outside the CDR3, is DSGVTQTPKHLITATGQRVTLRCSPRSGDLSVYWYQQSLDQGLQFLIQYYNGEERAKGNILERFSAQQFPDLHSELNLSSLELGDSALYFCASSVVGSAPEQFFGPGTRLTVL.